This is a list of T cell receptor beta chains from one sample in a study of radiotherapy plus CTLA-4 blockade in lung cancer. Using immunoSEQ multiplex PCR, the repertoire was profiled, and TCRdb retains in-frame clones only, with some absent. The sample shows over 30,000 clones, under 85% of them seen only once. Sequences were derived from peripheral blood, sampled from a patient treated with radiotherapy plus ipilimumab. The receptors come from a human donor with non-small cell lung cancer whose response to radiotherapy plus ipilimumab could not be evaluated. Both conserved end residues are part of each CDR3. The order of the fields is D gene, J gene, V gene, clone size, CDR3 protein, CDR3 DNA. D genes are given only for firm matches. The size entry is marked missing in some rows and otherwise reads once, few, many or a size class.

TRBD2 | TRBJ2-1 | TRBV5-6 | . | CASYPLGLAGEKQFF | TGTGCCAGCTACCCCTTAGGACTAGCGGGAGAGAAACAGTTCTTC
. | TRBJ2-5 | TRBV27 | once | CASSQRLVGETQYF | TGTGCCAGCAGTCAAAGACTAGTAGGAGAGACCCAGTACTTC
. | TRBJ2-5 | TRBV6-5 | . | CASSYSLARRSETQYF | TGTGCCAGCAGTTACTCCCTAGCGAGGAGGTCGGAGACCCAGTACTTC
TRBD1 | TRBJ1-6 | TRBV6-1 | . | CAILGQGTSPLHF | TGTGCCATCCTCGGACAGGGGACTTCACCCCTCCACTTT
. | TRBJ1-6 | TRBV7-2 | . | CASSLVGGVDSPLHF | TGTGCCAGCAGCTTAGTTGGGGGGGTTGATTCACCCCTCCACTTT
. | TRBJ2-2 | TRBV7-8 | . | CASSLVGRYTGELFF | TGTGCCAGCAGCTTAGTGGGCAGATACACCGGGGAGCTGTTTTTT
. | TRBJ1-4 | TRBV11-2 | . | CASSQFRTNEKLFF | TGTGCCAGCAGCCAATTTAGAACTAATGAAAAACTGTTTTTT
. | TRBJ2-7 | TRBV10-3 | . | CAISESSESYEQYF | TGTGCCATCAGTGAGTCTAGCGAATCCTACGAGCAGTACTTC
. | TRBJ2-1 | TRBV7-8 | few | CASTENSYNEQFF | TGTGCCAGCACGGAAAACAGTTACAATGAGCAGTTCTTC
. | TRBJ1-4 | TRBV4-3 | . | CASSQVGAGILATNEKLFF | TGCGCCAGCAGCCAAGTCGGGGCGGGGATTCTTGCAACTAATGAAAAACTGTTTTTT
TRBD1 | TRBJ1-6 | TRBV9 | . | CASTPRTGGREPLHF | TGTGCCAGCACCCCGAGGACAGGGGGCCGGGAACCCCTCCACTTT
. | TRBJ2-3 | TRBV21-1 | . | CASTKGGGHSTDTQYF | TGTGCCAGCACCAAGGGAGGCGGACACAGCACAGATACGCAGTATTTT
TRBD1 | TRBJ2-2 | TRBV2 | once | CASRDIQGATGELFF | TGTGCCAGCAGGGATATACAGGGGGCAACCGGGGAGCTGTTTTTT
. | TRBJ2-5 | TRBV14 | . | CASSQGEHVQETQYF | TGTGCCAGCAGCCAAGGTGAACACGTACAAGAGACCCAGTACTTC
. | TRBJ1-1 | TRBV15 | . | CATSRRASSGEAFF | TGTGCCACCAGCAGGCGGGCCTCCTCCGGTGAAGCTTTCTTT
. | TRBJ1-1 | TRBV7-2 | few | CASSKREASEAFF | TGTGCCAGCAGCAAAAGAGAAGCCTCTGAAGCTTTCTTT
. | TRBJ2-3 | TRBV29-1 | few | CSVVRESDTQYF | TGCAGCGTTGTAAGGGAGAGCGATACGCAGTATTTT
TRBD2 | TRBJ2-2 | TRBV19 | . | CASGPTSGRAGDGELFF | TGTGCCAGTGGCCCGACTAGCGGGAGGGCCGGTGACGGGGAGCTGTTTTTT
. | TRBJ1-2 | TRBV6-1 | . | CASSSNYGYTF | TGTGCCAGCAGTTCGAACTATGGCTACACCTTC
. | TRBJ2-5 | TRBV9 | . | CASGSGQHQETQYF | TGTGCCAGCGGGTCAGGGCAGCACCAAGAGACCCAGTACTTC
TRBD2 | TRBJ2-3 | TRBV29-1 | . | CSVKGTSGRSTDTQYF | TGCAGCGTAAAAGGGACTAGCGGGAGGTCCACAGATACGCAGTATTTT
. | TRBJ1-4 | TRBV28 | . | CASSLLIGGRANEKLFF | TGTGCCAGCAGTTTACTAATAGGGGGTAGGGCTAATGAAAAACTGTTTTTT
TRBD1 | TRBJ1-1 | TRBV28 | . | CASSLDRVNTEAFF | TGTGCCAGCAGTCTCGACAGGGTGAACACTGAAGCTTTCTTT
TRBD2 | TRBJ2-5 | TRBV5-1 | . | CASSPLAGVRETQYF | TGCGCCAGCAGCCCACTAGCGGGAGTAAGAGAGACCCAGTACTTC
. | TRBJ2-1 | TRBV5-5 | . | CASSFFSEGEQFF | TGTGCCAGCAGCTTCTTTTCGGAGGGGGAGCAGTTCTTC
. | TRBJ2-1 | TRBV11-3 | . | CASQLSIQTEQFF | TGTGCCAGTCAGCTTAGTATACAGACTGAGCAGTTCTTC
TRBD1 | TRBJ2-2 | TRBV2 | . | CAIMDHRGPNTGELFF | TGTGCCATCATGGACCACAGGGGACCGAACACCGGGGAGCTGTTTTTT
TRBD1 | TRBJ2-7 | TRBV18 | . | CASSSQGALSDEQYF | TGTGCCAGCTCATCACAGGGGGCCCTCTCGGATGAGCAGTACTTC
. | TRBJ2-3 | TRBV5-1 | few | CASSLPGSTDTQYF | TGCGCCAGCAGCTTGCCAGGGAGCACAGATACGCAGTATTTT
TRBD1 | TRBJ2-7 | TRBV6-6 | few | CASSYSAGTGYEQYF | TGTGCCAGCAGTTACTCAGCCGGGACAGGGTACGAGCAGTACTTC
TRBD2 | TRBJ2-3 | TRBV5-1 | . | CASSLAQGLAGVTDTQYF | TGCGCCAGCAGCTTGGCCCAAGGACTAGCGGGAGTAACAGATACGCAGTATTTT
TRBD1 | TRBJ2-5 | TRBV18 | . | CASSPQGTGGETQYF | TGTGCCAGCTCACCACAAGGGACAGGCGGAGAGACCCAGTACTTC
TRBD2 | TRBJ2-4 | TRBV30 | once | CAWSSSGSNIQYF | TGTGCCTGGAGTTCTAGCGGGTCAAACATTCAGTACTTC
. | TRBJ2-3 | TRBV29-1 | . | CSVTLAGDTDTQYF | TGCAGCGTTACCCTAGCAGGTGACACAGATACGCAGTATTTT
TRBD2 | TRBJ2-5 | TRBV18 | . | CASSRLAGGSGETQYF | TGTGCCAGCTCACGTTTAGCGGGAGGGTCGGGAGAGACCCAGTACTTC